This passage covers 9 T cell receptor beta chains from one sample sequenced in a study of cytomegalovirus exposure and HLA in healthy donors. 60 Vbeta and 13 Jbeta primers were used in PCR. This table comes from immunoSEQ multiplex PCR, and its TCRdb copy is limited to in-frame clones, with some not included. The sample shows about 120,000 clones, around 80% of them seen only once. What was sequenced was PBMCs. The source is a female donor in good health and CMV-seronegative.

This clone came up once. The rearrangement joins TRBV19 to TRBJ1-4, with 10 bases fitting TRBD1. CDR3 length: 15 residues. In germline, CDR1 is LNHDA, CDR2 SQIVND (reference sequence). V shed 9 bases and J 0 bases; nucleotides not matched to a gene: 4. This CDR3 is CASEDRGATNEKLFF. The CDR3 nucleotides read TGTGCCAGCGAGGACAGGGGGGCAACTAATGAAAAACTGTTTTTT.

In its sample, this clone was seen a few times. The J gene is TRBJ2-5, the V gene TRBV13; a possible D gene is TRBD1 (7 bases). CDR1 is PRHDT and CDR2 is FYEKMQ in the germline V gene (reference sequence). The CDR3 has 14 amino acids. V lost 2 bases to trimming and J lost 4 bases, with 11 bases between them. The CDR3 spells CASSLRQGGETQYF. In DNA form, the CDR3 reads TGTGCCAGCAGCTTAAGACAGGGAGGAGAGACCCAGTACTTC.

The rearrangement joins TRBV30 to TRBJ1-1; 8 positions agree with TRBD1. V trimming: 0 bases; J trimming: 4 bases; junction bases outside the gene matches: 4. From germline, CDR1 is GTSNPN and CDR2 SVGIG (reference sequence). This CDR3 has 14 residues. CDR3 in DNA: TGTGCCTGGAGTGTTCAGGGGGCGCCCACTGAAGCTTTCTTT. The encoded protein is CAWSVQGAPTEAFF.

The V call is TRBV18, the J call TRBJ2-7, with 7 bases fitting TRBD2. The CDR3 totals 13 residues. Germline V CDR1 and CDR2: KGHSH, LQKENI. J lost 5 bases, V lost 3 bases, and 4 bases had no gene match. CDR3 in DNA: TGTGCCAGCTCACCGGGGGGGAACCACGAGCAGTACTTC. This codes for CASSPGGNHEQYF.

This chain connects TRBV10-2 to TRBJ2-5; the match to TRBD2 covers 9 bases. The trim removed 2 bases at V and 0 bases at J, leaving 1 base unmatched. Germline values: CDR1 WSHSY, CDR2 SAAADI. This CDR3 is 15 amino acids long. The CDR3 loop reads CASSELAGYQETQYF. As DNA, the CDR3 is TGCGCCAGCAGTGAGCTAGCGGGGTACCAAGAGACCCAGTACTTC.

The rearrangement uses TRBV28 and TRBJ2-2; no clear D gene. The CDR3 runs 13 residues. The V and J ends lost 6 bases and 5 bases respectively, with 10 bases between them. Germline assignment: CDR1 MDHEN and CDR2 SYDVKM. CDR3 sequence reads: CASRWFGTGELFF. The CDR3 DNA follows: TGTGCCAGCAGGTGGTTCGGGACCGGGGAGCTGTTTTTT.

The chain recombines TRBV6-5 with TRBJ1-3; the D gene is possibly TRBD1 (6 bases). Germline values: CDR1 MNHEY, CDR2 SVGAGI. The CDR3 is 16 residues long. V was trimmed by 0 bases and J by 4 bases, leaving 13 bases between them. The CDR3 DNA sequence: TGTGCCAGCAGTTACTCAAAGACAGGTTACGGAAACACCATATATTTT. It encodes CASSYSKTGYGNTIYF.

This clone was picked up a small number of times. The chain links TRBV11-2 to TRBJ2-1, with D uncertain. CDR3 length equals 16 residues. CDR1 and CDR2 from the germline V gene are SGHAT and FQNNGV. V was pared by 3 bases and J by 5 bases, with 17 bases between. CDR3 sequence (DNA): TGTGCCAGCAGCTTGGTCACTTGGGCCGATCACAATGAGCAGTTCTTC. Translated, it gives CASSLVTWADHNEQFF.

J is TRBJ1-2 and V is TRBV6-5; possibly TRBD1 for D (5 bases). CDR3 size: 15 residues. Trimming left V 2 bases short and J 10 bases short, with 20 bases between. Germline CDR1 and CDR2: MNHEY and SVGAGI. CDR3 residues: CASSYRVRGDHVYTF. In DNA, the CDR3 is TGTGCCAGCAGTTACCGCGTAAGGGGCGACCATGTCTACACCTTC.